This TCR beta chain was identified in a study of blood T cell repertoires in COVID-19. The overall study: The study drew acute and convalescent COVID-19 samples from the United States, Italy and Spain.

The participants were between roughly 18 and 90 years old and came from some 25 US areas. Allocation to cohorts depended on clinical history reported by the participants. Two consecutive negative NP/OP PCR tests, clearance, or resolved symptoms defined Cohort 3 recovery. The protocol was immunoSEQ multiplex PCR, while the TCRdb copy is restricted to in-frame clones and leaves out a portion. The sample includes fewer than 350,000 clones, roughly nine tenths of them seen just once. The receptor's source is a woman aged 40 to 50 who had recovered from COVID-19. Specimen: PBMCs or T cells enriched from blood (not recorded which).

The CDR3 DNA reads as TGTGCCTGGAGCGGGACTAGCGGGATTGAGACCCAGTACTTC. Protein sequence: CAWSGTSGIETQYF. The chain uses TRBV30 and TRBJ2-5; 13 bases map to TRBD2. Germline CDR1 reads GTSNPN; CDR2 reads SVGIG (reference sequence). The CDR3 is 14 amino acids. Unmatched junction bases numbered 3, after V lost 3 bases and J lost 5 bases.